This is a list of T cell receptor beta chains from one sample in a study of T-cell memory formation after mild COVID-19. TCRdb analysed the 5' RACE reads with MiXCR anew, one entry per CDR3 protein. Of about 270,000 distinct CDR3 sequences in the sample, 15% to 20% were seen once. The sample taken for sequencing was PBMCs or a T cell subset sorted from them (not recorded which). Receptors were obtained from a man between 18 and 35 years old who had mild COVID-19 (a few samples of this study predate the infection). Cell type and time point are not known. Each CDR3 is given with its conserved first and last residue. D genes are given only for firm matches. Size is omitted from some rows. Given values are once, few, many or a class for expanded clones.

clone_size | j_call | d_call | v_call | cdr3_aa | cdr3_nt
few | TRBJ1-6 | - | TRBV7-2 | CASSLGGFGRNSPLHF | TGTGCCAGCAGCTTAGGAGGGTTTGGTCGTAATTCACCCCTCCACTTT
few | TRBJ2-3 | TRBD2 | TRBV5-1 | CASKSGLAASTDTQYF | TGCGCCAGCAAGTCAGGGCTAGCGGCCAGCACAGATACGCAGTATTTT
many | TRBJ2-5 | - | TRBV10-3 | CAISEGGETQYF | TGTGCCATCAGTGAGGGGGGAGAGACCCAGTACTTC
few | TRBJ2-4 | - | TRBV19 | CARRRQAPEKNIQYF | TGTGCCAGACGGAGACAGGCTCCGGAAAAAAACATTCAGTACTTC
- | TRBJ2-1 | - | TRBV7-3 | CASSLQGNNEQFF | TGTGCCAGCAGCTTGCAGGGGAACAATGAGCAGTTCTTC
- | TRBJ1-1 | - | TRBV7-9 | CASSPPGEGKNTEAFF | TGTGCCAGCAGCCCCCCAGGGGAAGGGAAAAACACTGAAGCTTTCTTT
- | TRBJ2-3 | TRBD1 | TRBV5-1 | CASSRTPGGDTQYF | TGCGCCAGCAGCCGAACTCCAGGGGGAGATACGCAGTATTTT
few | TRBJ2-7 | TRBD2 | TRBV19 | CASSIASGPYEQYF | TGTGCCAGTAGTATTGCTAGCGGGCCCTACGAGCAGTACTTC
- | TRBJ2-1 | - | TRBV15 | CATSPRIGSDEQFF | TGTGCCACCAGCCCTCGGATCGGGAGCGATGAGCAGTTCTTC
- | TRBJ2-1 | - | TRBV4-3 | CASSQGYPRTYNEQFF | TGCGCCAGCAGCCAAGGGTATCCAAGAACCTACAATGAGCAGTTCTTC
- | TRBJ2-5 | TRBD2 | TRBV6-5 | CASSMGLAGAGETQYF | TGTGCCAGCAGTATGGGACTAGCGGGGGCTGGCGAGACCCAGTACTTC
few | TRBJ2-5 | - | TRBV4-2 | CASSLPGGRGTQYF | TGTGCCAGCAGCCTACCCGGGGGACGGGGGACCCAGTACTTC
many | TRBJ2-1 | - | TRBV4-1 | CASSPRGAATNEQFF | TGCGCCAGCAGCCCGAGAGGGGCAGCAACCAATGAGCAGTTCTTC
- | TRBJ2-7 | - | TRBV20-1 | CSASSGFDEQYF | TGCAGTGCTAGTTCCGGGTTCGACGAGCAGTACTTC
few | TRBJ1-4 | - | TRBV4-2 | CASSQGQGLEKLFF | TGTGCCAGCAGCCAAGGGCAGGGTCTTGAAAAACTGTTTTTT
- | TRBJ2-1 | - | TRBV7-2 | CASSLGASPYNEQFF | TGTGCCAGCAGCTTAGGAGCTAGCCCATACAATGAGCAGTTCTTC
- | TRBJ1-6 | - | TRBV19 | CASSIVAPARRKFLHF | TGTGCCAGTAGTATAGTTGCGCCAGCAAGGAGAAAATTCCTCCACTTT
- | TRBJ2-5 | - | TRBV5-1 | CASRLQGAETQYF | TGCGCCAGCAGACTACAGGGTGCTGAGACCCAGTACTTC
- | TRBJ2-3 | - | TRBV15 | CATSSLGGDTQYF | TGTGCCACCAGCAGTCTTGGCGGAGATACGCAGTATTTT
- | TRBJ2-5 | - | TRBV5-1 | CASSRHPQGRETQYF | TGCGCCAGCAGCCGGCACCCACAGGGGAGGGAGACCCAGTACTTC
few | TRBJ1-2 | - | TRBV6-6 | CASSPGQERGYTF | TGTGCCAGCAGCCCGGGACAAGAACGTGGCTACACCTTC
many | TRBJ2-5 | - | TRBV5-1 | CASSRDQETQYF | TGCGCCAGCAGCCGTGACCAAGAGACCCAGTACTTC
- | TRBJ2-3 | - | TRBV20-1 | CSADDSRGTDTQYF | TGCAGTGCTGATGACAGTCGAGGGACAGATACGCAGTATTTT
few | TRBJ2-3 | TRBD1 | TRBV24-1 | CATSDPLTGGVADTQYF | TGTGCCACCAGTGATCCGTTGACAGGGGGGGTTGCAGATACGCAGTATTTT
few | TRBJ1-3 | TRBD1 | TRBV20-1 | CSASNFRAGGQIGGNTIYF | TGCAGTGCTAGTAATTTTCGTGCAGGGGGCCAGATCGGCGGAAACACCATATATTTT